Included here is one TCR beta chain sequence, with context. The antigen remains undetermined. Other DNA sequences of this sample code for an identical CDR3. The method was immunoSEQ multiplex PCR; TCRdb's version includes in-frame clones alone and lacks a portion of them. This table has around 99,000 clones, around 93% appearing once. This entry comes from a study of T cell responses to AZD1222 COVID-19 vaccine. Overall study: Second doses at about 4 or about 12 weeks were pooled.

General observations from the study: Vaccine-associated CD4 TCRs spanned spike, dominant at 160-218 and 743-854.

The TCR originated in an adult in good health. The input for sequencing was peripheral blood, taken on day 0 of AZD1222 vaccination.

This chain's CDR3 is CASSQGYSNQPQHF. DNA of the CDR3: TGTGCCAGCAGCCAGGGGTATAGCAATCAGCCCCAGCATTTT. The chain uses TRBV3-1 (or the pseudogene TRBV3-2) and TRBJ1-5; D not resolved. The CDR3 consists of 14 residues. The germline V gene has CDR1 LGHDT and CDR2 YNNKEL (reference sequence). With 3 bases removed from V and 0 bases from J, the gap between germline ends came to 6 bases.